A single sample is the source of the 5 T cell receptor beta chains below, sequenced in a study of control samples from healthy donors and cancer patients. Sequenced by immunoSEQ multiplex PCR; TCRdb stores in-frame clones only, minus some. The table records 170,000 or so clones, roughly 94% of them present only once. The sequenced sample consisted of blood. These TCRs come from a woman between 18 and 30 years old in good health.

V is TRBV2 and J is TRBJ2-7; 10 nucleotides match TRBD1. Losses at the gene ends were 6 bases for V and 1 base for J; bases not matched to a gene: 6. CDR3 size: 15 residues. The germline gives CDR1 SNHLY, CDR2 FYNNEI. CDR3 loop: CASRARDRGSYEQYF. The CDR3 DNA is TGTGCCAGCAGAGCCCGGGACAGGGGTTCCTACGAGCAGTACTTC.

The chain employs TRBV11-2 and TRBJ1-6; D unresolved. In germline, CDR1 is SGHAT, CDR2 FQNNGV. The V end was cut by 0 bases, the J end by 4 bases, with 13 bases between. There are 17 residues in the CDR3. The CDR3 coding sequence is TGTGCCAGCAGCTTAGAGGGCGCAAAAGCTTATAATTCACCCCTCCACTTT. Its translation: CASSLEGAKAYNSPLHF.

This sequence joins TRBV19 and TRBJ1-5, with 9 positions matching TRBD1. The germline V gene has CDR1 LNHDA and CDR2 SQIVND (reference sequence). Trimming took 5 bases from V and 7 from J; bases not matched to a gene: 9. The CDR3 is 15 amino acids. CDR3 amino acids: CASSPTSGTGQPQHF. The CDR3 DNA is TGTGCCAGTAGTCCGACCTCCGGGACAGGGCAGCCCCAGCATTTT. Variable domain in full (rest from reference TRBV19 and TRBJ1-5): DGGITQSPKYLFRKEGQNVTLSCEQNLNHDAMYWYRQDPGQGLRLIYYSQIVNDFQKGDIAEGYSVSREKKESFPLTVTSAQKNPTAFYLCASSPTSGTGQPQHFGDGTRLSIL.

This clone has a single count. The CDR3, as DNA: TGTGCCAGTAAAAGTAGGGGACTAGCCCACCAGACCCAGTACTTC. Residues: CASKSRGLAHQTQYF. The rearrangement links TRBV19 to TRBJ2-5; 9 bases fit TRBD2. The V gene's germline CDR1 is LNHDA and CDR2 SQIVND (reference sequence). V trimming: 7 bases; J trimming: 6 bases; junction bases outside the gene matches: 12. The CDR3 loop spans 15 amino acids.

The chain has TRBV18 and TRBJ1-1; D is unresolved. The CDR3 extends over 16 amino acids. The V and J ends lost 4 bases and 0 bases respectively, with 15 bases between them. Germline V gives CDR1 KGHSH, CDR2 LQKENI. CDR3 DNA sequence: TGTGCCAGCTCACGGAGATCGGCGGGGTTGAACACTGAAGCTTTCTTT. This translates into CASSRRSAGLNTEAFF.